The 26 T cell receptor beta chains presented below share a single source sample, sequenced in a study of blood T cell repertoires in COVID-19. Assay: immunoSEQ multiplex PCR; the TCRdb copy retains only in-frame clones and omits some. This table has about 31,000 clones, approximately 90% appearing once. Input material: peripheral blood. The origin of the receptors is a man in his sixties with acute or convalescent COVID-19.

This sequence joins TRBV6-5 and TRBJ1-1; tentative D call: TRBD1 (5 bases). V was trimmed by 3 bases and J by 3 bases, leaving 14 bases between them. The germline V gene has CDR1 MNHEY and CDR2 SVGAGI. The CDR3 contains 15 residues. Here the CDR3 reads CASSYDSPPDTEAFF. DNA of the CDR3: TGTGCCAGCAGTTATGACAGCCCCCCGGACACTGAAGCTTTCTTT.

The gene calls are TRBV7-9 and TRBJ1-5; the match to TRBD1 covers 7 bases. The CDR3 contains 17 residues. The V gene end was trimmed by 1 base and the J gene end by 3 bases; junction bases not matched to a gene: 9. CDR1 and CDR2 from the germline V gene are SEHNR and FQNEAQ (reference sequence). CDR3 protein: CASSLEAGDRLNQPQHF. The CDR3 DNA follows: TGTGCCAGCAGCTTAGAGGCCGGGGACAGACTCAATCAGCCCCAGCATTTT.

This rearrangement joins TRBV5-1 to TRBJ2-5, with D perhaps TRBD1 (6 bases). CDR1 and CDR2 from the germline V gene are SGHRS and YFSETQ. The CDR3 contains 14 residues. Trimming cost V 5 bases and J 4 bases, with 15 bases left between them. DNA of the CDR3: TGCGCCAGCAGACCCCTGACAGGTGTAGAGACCCAGTACTTC. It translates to CASRPLTGVETQYF.

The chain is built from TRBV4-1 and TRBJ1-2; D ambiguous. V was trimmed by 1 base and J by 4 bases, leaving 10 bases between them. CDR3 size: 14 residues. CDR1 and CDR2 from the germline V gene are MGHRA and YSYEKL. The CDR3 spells CASSQVNSPYGYTF. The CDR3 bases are TGCGCCAGCAGCCAAGTGAACAGTCCCTATGGCTACACCTTC.

As DNA, the CDR3 is TGTGCCAGCAGTGAAGTGGAGAGGGTTTACTATGGCTACACCTTC. It translates to CASSEVERVYYGYTF. The rearrangement uses TRBV6-1 and TRBJ1-2; D remains unclear. The CDR3 has 15 amino acids. The V end lost 1 base, the J end lost 3 bases, and 12 bases lay between the germline ends. Germline V CDR1 and CDR2: MNHNS, SASEGT.

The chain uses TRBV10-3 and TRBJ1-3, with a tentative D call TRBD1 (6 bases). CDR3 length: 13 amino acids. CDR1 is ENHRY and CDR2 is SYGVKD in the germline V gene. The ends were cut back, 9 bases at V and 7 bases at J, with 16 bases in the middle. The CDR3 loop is CAIAQGQDNTIYF. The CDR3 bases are TGTGCCATTGCCCAGGGGCAGGATAACACCATATATTTT.

CDR3: CASSSKTSGAGEQYF. For the CDR3, the DNA is TGTGCCAGCAGCTCCAAGACTAGCGGAGCCGGGGAGCAGTACTTC. The V gene is TRBV7-2, the J gene TRBJ2-7, with TRBD2 matching 9 bases. Germline CDR1 is SGHTA and CDR2 is FQGNSA. V trimming: 4 bases; J trimming: 7 bases; junction bases outside the gene matches: 11. This CDR3 is built from 15 residues.

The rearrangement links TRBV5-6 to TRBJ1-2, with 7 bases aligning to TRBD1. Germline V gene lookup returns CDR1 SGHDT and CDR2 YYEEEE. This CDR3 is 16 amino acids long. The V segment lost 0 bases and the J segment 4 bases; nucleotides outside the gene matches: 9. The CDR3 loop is CASSLDPGGRGYGYTF. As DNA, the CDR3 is TGTGCCAGCAGCTTGGACCCAGGGGGACGGGGCTATGGCTACACCTTC.

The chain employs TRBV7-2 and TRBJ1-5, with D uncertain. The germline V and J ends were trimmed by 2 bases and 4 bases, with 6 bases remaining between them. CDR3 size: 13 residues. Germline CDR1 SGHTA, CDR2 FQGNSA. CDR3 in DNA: TGTGCCAGCAGCTTAACTCGGAATCAGCCCCAGCATTTT. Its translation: CASSLTRNQPQHF.

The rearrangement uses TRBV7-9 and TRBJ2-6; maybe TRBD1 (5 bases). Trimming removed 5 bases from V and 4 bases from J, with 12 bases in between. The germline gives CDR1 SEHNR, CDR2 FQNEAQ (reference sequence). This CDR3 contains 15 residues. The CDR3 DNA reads TGTGCCAGCAGCAGACAGTTTGCGGGGGCCAACGTCCTGACTTTC. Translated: CASSRQFAGANVLTF.

In nucleotides, the CDR3 is TGCGCCAGCAGCCCTGGGAGGGGCGCGGAGGGCTACACCTTC. It is translated as CASSPGRGAEGYTF. The chain recombines TRBV5-1 with TRBJ1-2; a possible D gene is TRBD1 (5 bases). Trimming removed 4 bases from V and 8 bases from J, with 18 bases in between. Per the germline V gene, CDR1 is SGHRS and CDR2 is YFSETQ. CDR3 length equals 14 residues.

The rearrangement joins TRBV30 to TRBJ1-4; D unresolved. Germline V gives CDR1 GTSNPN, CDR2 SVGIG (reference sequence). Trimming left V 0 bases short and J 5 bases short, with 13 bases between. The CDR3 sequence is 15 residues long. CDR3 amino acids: CAWSVGEAGNEKLFF. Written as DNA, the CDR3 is TGTGCCTGGAGTGTAGGAGAGGCGGGGAATGAAAAACTGTTTTTT.

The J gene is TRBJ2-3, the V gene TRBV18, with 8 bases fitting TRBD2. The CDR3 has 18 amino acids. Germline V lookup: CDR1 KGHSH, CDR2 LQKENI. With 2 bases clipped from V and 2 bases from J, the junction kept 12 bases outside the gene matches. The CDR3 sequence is CASSPISISGTATDTQYF. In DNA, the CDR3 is TGTGCCAGCTCACCAATAAGTATTAGCGGGACGGCCACAGATACGCAGTATTTT.

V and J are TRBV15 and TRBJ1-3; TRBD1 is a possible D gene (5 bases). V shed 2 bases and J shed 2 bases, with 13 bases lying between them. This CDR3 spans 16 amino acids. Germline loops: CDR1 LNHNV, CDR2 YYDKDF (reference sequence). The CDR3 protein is CATSRPFQGTGNTIYF. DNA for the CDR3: TGTGCCACCAGCAGACCTTTTCAGGGCACTGGAAACACCATATATTTT.

CDR3 bases: TGTGCCAGCAGTTTACAGGGACAAGAGACCCAGTACTTC. Amino acid sequence: CASSLQGQETQYF. The chain has TRBV6-5 and TRBJ2-5; possible D gene TRBD1, 6 bases. This CDR3 contains 13 residues. Germline V gene data show CDR1 as MNHEY and CDR2 as SVGAGI. V gave up 4 bases and J gave up 2 bases, with 8 bases separating them.

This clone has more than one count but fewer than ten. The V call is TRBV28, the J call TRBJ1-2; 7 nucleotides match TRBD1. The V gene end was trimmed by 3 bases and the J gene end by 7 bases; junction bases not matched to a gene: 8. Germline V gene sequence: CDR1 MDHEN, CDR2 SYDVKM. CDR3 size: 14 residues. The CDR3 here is CASSFPTGNFGYTF. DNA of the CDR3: TGTGCCAGCAGTTTCCCGACAGGGAATTTTGGCTACACCTTC.

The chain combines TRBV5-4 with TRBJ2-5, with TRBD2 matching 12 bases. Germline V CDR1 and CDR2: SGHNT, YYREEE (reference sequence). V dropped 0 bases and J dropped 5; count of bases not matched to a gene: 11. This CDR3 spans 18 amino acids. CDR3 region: CASSLAGSSGRAGETQYF. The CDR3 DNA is TGTGCCAGCAGCTTGGCCGGGTCTAGCGGGAGGGCCGGGGAGACCCAGTACTTC. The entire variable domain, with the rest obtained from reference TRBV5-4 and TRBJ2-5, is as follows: ETGVTQSPTHLIKTRGQQVTLRCSSQSGHNTVSWYQQALGQGPQFIFQYYREEENGRGNFPPRFSGLQFPNYSSELNVNALELDDSALYLCASSLAGSSGRAGETQYFGPGTRLLVL.

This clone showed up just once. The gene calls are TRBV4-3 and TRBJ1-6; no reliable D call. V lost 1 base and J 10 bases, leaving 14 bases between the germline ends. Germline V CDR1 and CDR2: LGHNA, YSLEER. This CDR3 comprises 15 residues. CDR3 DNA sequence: TGCGCCAGCAGCCAAGTTCCGGGAGGAAACTCACCCCTCCACTTT. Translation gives CASSQVPGGNSPLHF.

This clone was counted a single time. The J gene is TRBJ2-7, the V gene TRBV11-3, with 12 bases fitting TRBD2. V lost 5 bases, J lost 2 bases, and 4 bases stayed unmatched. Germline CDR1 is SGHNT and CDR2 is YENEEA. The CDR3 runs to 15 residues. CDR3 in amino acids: CASSILAGGAYEQYF. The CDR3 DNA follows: TGTGCCAGCAGCATACTAGCGGGAGGTGCCTACGAGCAGTACTTC.

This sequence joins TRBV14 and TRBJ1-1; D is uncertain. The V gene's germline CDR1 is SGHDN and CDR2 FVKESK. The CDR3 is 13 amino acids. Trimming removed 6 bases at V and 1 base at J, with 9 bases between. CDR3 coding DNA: TGTGCCAGCAGTTACTCCGAGAACACTGAAGCTTTCTTT. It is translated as CASSYSENTEAFF.

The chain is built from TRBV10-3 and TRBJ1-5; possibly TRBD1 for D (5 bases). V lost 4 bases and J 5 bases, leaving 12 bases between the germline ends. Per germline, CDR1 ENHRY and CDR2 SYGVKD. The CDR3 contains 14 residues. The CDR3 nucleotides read TGTGCCATCAGTGGTCTGGGAGGGGATCAGCCCCAGCATTTT. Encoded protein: CAISGLGGDQPQHF.

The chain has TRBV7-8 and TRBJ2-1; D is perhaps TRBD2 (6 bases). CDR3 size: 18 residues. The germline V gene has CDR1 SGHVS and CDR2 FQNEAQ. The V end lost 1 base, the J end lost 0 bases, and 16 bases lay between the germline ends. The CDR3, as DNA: TGTGCCAGCAGCTTAGACCTTAGGGCTAGCGCCTCCTACAATGAGCAGTTCTTC. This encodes CASSLDLRASASYNEQFF.

The DNA of the CDR3 is TGTGCCAGCAGCGCAAACCCCTTTAGCGGGCAGAGCACAGATACGCAGTATTTT. It codes for CASSANPFSGQSTDTQYF. The chain carries TRBV3-1 (or the pseudogene TRBV3-2) and TRBJ2-3, with TRBD2 identical over 7 bases. Germline values: CDR1 LGHDT, CDR2 YNNKEL (reference sequence). V lost 5 bases, J lost 0 bases, and 14 bases stayed unmatched. The CDR3 has 18 amino acids.

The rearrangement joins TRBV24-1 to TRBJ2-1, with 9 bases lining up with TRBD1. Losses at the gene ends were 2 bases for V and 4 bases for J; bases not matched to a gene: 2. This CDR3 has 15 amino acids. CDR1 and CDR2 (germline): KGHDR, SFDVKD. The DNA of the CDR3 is TGTGCCACCAGTGATTACGGGACAGGGTACAATGAGCAGTTCTTC. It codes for CATSDYGTGYNEQFF.

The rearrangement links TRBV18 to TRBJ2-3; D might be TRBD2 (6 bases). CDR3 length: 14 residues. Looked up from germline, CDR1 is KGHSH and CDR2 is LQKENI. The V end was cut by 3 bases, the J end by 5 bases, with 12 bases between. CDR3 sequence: CASSPGVGGDTQYF. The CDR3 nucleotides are TGTGCCAGCTCACCGGGGGTCGGGGGAGATACGCAGTATTTT.

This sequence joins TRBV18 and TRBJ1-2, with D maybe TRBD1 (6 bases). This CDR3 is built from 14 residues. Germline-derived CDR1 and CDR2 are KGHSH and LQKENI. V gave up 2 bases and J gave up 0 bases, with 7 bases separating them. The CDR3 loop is CASSPTGTNYGYTF. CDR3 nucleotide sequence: TGTGCCAGCTCACCAACAGGGACTAACTATGGCTACACCTTC.